This TCR beta chain appears in the sequencing data of a study of cytomegalovirus exposure and HLA in healthy donors. This CDR3 region has 15 residues. Between the trimmed V and J ends, which lost 4 bases and 2 bases, there was a span of 12 bases. From germline, CDR1 is MDHEN and CDR2 SYDVKM. The PCR was carried out with 60 Vbeta primers and 13 Jbeta primers. Method: immunoSEQ multiplex PCR; TCRdb's copy keeps in-frame clones and lacks some. Of 150,000 to 200,000 clones listed, roughly 75% are singletons. Source material: PBMCs. The chain is built from TRBV28 and TRBJ1-3, with D perhaps matching TRBD1 (6 bases). The receptor was derived from a male donor in good health and CMV-seronegative. CDR3 DNA sequence: TGTGCCAGCAGTTCCTATAACAGGGCTGGAAACACCATATATTTT. It is translated as CASSSYNRAGNTIYF.